What follows are 15 T cell receptor beta chains derived from one specimen sequenced in a study of CXCR3 chemokines and chemotherapy response in bladder cancer. One entry per CDR3 protein results from TCRdb running MiXCR on the PCR reads. The sample has more than 4,000 distinct CDR3 sequences, approximately 14% seen once. This material was obtained from a patient whose treatment included neoadjuvant chemotherapy. The receptors were sampled from a human donor with bladder cancer that responded to neoadjuvant chemotherapy.

V usage is TRBV30 and J usage is TRBJ2-1; 13 bases agree with TRBD2. Unmatched junction bases numbered 18, after V lost 5 bases and J lost 8 bases. The CDR3 length is 18 residues. Germline V gene sequence: CDR1 GTSNPN, CDR2 SVGIG (reference sequence). The chain's CDR3 is CAWQNLGGLAGMWDEQFF. CDR3 sequence (DNA): TGTGCCTGGCAAAATTTAGGGGGACTAGCGGGAATGTGGGATGAGCAGTTCTTC.

This clonotype qualifies as large. The chain combines TRBV6-5 with TRBJ1-1, with D possibly being TRBD1 (6 bases). Looked up from germline, CDR1 is MNHEY and CDR2 is SVGAGI. CDR3 length equals 13 residues. Trimming left V 7 bases short and J 6 bases short, with 15 bases between. The CDR3 DNA follows: TGTGCCAGCACTCAGACAGGTCACCCTGAAGCTTTCTTT. Amino acids: CASTQTGHPEAFF.

Sample share makes this clonotype medium-sized (0.01 to 0.1%). The chain carries TRBV6-2 or TRBV6-3 and TRBJ1-5, with D possibly matching TRBD1 (5 bases). Germline values: CDR1 MNHEY, CDR2 SVGEGT. Trimming removed 3 bases from V and 4 bases from J, with 28 bases in between. The CDR3 sequence is 20 residues long. The CDR3 here is CASSYDWRGPGTGLNQPQHF. The CDR3 nucleotides read TGTGCCAGCAGTTATGACTGGAGGGGTCCAGGTACAGGACTGAATCAGCCCCAGCATTTT.

This clonotype was observed at least ten times. The chain is built from TRBV30 and TRBJ2-7; 7 bases map to TRBD1. The germline V gene has CDR1 GTSNPN and CDR2 SVGIG (reference sequence). CDR3 size: 14 residues. The V segment lost 0 bases and the J segment 7 bases; nucleotides outside the gene matches: 9. The CDR3 DNA sequence: TGTGCCTGGAGTGTCAGGGGGTCGAAGGGGGAGCAGTACTTC. This codes for CAWSVRGSKGEQYF.

The chain joins TRBV5-5 to TRBJ2-3, with a weak D call TRBD2 (5 bases). CDR1 and CDR2 from the germline V gene are SGHKS and YYEKEE (reference sequence). V was clipped by 3 bases and J by 6 bases, with 11 bases between them. The CDR3 runs 13 residues. Here the CDR3 reads CASSSGLTDTQYF. Written as DNA, the CDR3 is TGTGCCAGCAGCTCGGGGTTGACGGATACGCAGTATTTT.

This rearrangement joins TRBV20-1 to TRBJ2-3; 12 bases map to TRBD1. The V and J ends lost 5 bases and 3 bases, in that order; junction bases with no gene match: 9. The CDR3 sequence is 16 residues long. Germline V CDR1 and CDR2: DFQATT, SNEGSKA (reference sequence). The CDR3 region is CSAETGTGGITDTQYF. The CDR3 DNA reads TGCAGTGCTGAGACCGGGACAGGGGGCATTACAGATACGCAGTATTTT.

This clonotype was observed many times. The chain joins TRBV12-3 or TRBV12-4 to TRBJ1-1; perhaps TRBD1 as D (5 bases). The CDR3 has 13 residues. The V end was cut by 5 bases, the J end by 8 bases, with 15 bases between. In DNA form, the CDR3 reads TGTGCCAGCAGTCGGGACCGAGGCACGGAAGCTTTCTTT. Translation: CASSRDRGTEAFF.

Concerning this clonotype: A far larger clone is one base from this, pointing to a likely read error. The chain joins TRBV19 to TRBJ2-7, with TRBD2 identical over 9 bases. After removal of 6 bases from V and 7 bases from J, the junction contained 13 bases not matched to a gene. This CDR3 has 15 residues. Germline V gene sequence: CDR1 LNHDA, CDR2 SQIVND (reference sequence). CDR3 protein: CASSQTGAGGGEQYF. The DNA of the CDR3 is TGTGCCAGTAGCCAGACGGGAGCGGGGGGAGGGGAGCAGTACTTC.

This clonotype was recorded many times. The chain employs TRBV18 and TRBJ1-3; no reliable D call. This CDR3 region has 17 residues. CDR1 is KGHSH, CDR2 LQKENI, per germline. V lost 3 bases, J lost 2 bases, and 17 bases lay in between. The CDR3 protein is CASSPTTRPSTGNTIYF. CDR3 nucleotides: TGTGCCAGCTCACCTACAACGCGACCCAGCACTGGAAACACCATATATTTT. Variable domain in full (rest from reference TRBV18 and TRBJ1-3): NAGVMQNPRHLVRRRGQEARLRCSPMKGHSHVYWYRQLPEEGLKFMVYLQKENIIDESGMPKERFSAEFPKEGPSILRIQQVVRGDSAAYFCASSPTTRPSTGNTIYFGEGSWLTVV.

In this sample, this clonotype turned up many times. The gene calls are TRBV27 and TRBJ1-1; 7 nucleotides agree with TRBD1. Trimming removed 5 bases from V and 0 bases from J; junction bases left unmatched: 21. The length of the CDR3 is 20 residues. CDR1 and CDR2 (germline): MNHEY, SMNVEV (reference sequence). CDR3 loop: CASSPRDRIIVSNLNTEAFF. The CDR3 region has the DNA TGTGCCAGCAGTCCCCGGGACAGAATCATTGTCTCAAACTTGAACACTGAAGCTTTCTTT.

This clonotype was detected only a few times. The chain uses TRBV11-1 and TRBJ2-5; TRBD2 matches 11 bases. Germline trimming cut 4 bases from V and 5 bases from J; bases unmatched to any gene: 15. Germline lookup yields CDR1 SGHAT and CDR2 FQDESV (reference sequence). This CDR3 has 18 residues. This chain's CDR3 is CASSSRLSGRAGMETQYF. In nucleotides, the CDR3 is TGTGCCAGCAGCTCACGGCTTAGCGGGAGGGCCGGCATGGAGACCCAGTACTTC.

V is TRBV20-1 and J is TRBJ2-5; no clear D. The CDR3 totals 13 residues. CDR1 and CDR2 (germline): DFQATT, SNEGSKA (reference sequence). Trimming left V 2 bases short and J 0 bases short, with 7 bases between. This CDR3 reads CSARLQYQETQYF. CDR3 in DNA: TGCAGTGCTAGATTGCAGTACCAAGAGACCCAGTACTTC.

The genes are TRBV6-5 and TRBJ1-2; TRBD1 aligns across 10 bases. The ends lost 0 bases at V and 4 bases at J; junction bases unmatched: 2. The germline gives CDR1 MNHEY, CDR2 SVGAGI. This CDR3 comprises 15 residues. The CDR3 region is CASSYSGQGSYGYTF. Here the CDR3 DNA reads TGTGCCAGCAGTTACTCGGGACAGGGGAGCTATGGCTACACCTTC.

This clonotype has a count of ten or more. The chain uses TRBV7-9 and TRBJ2-7; either TRBD1 or TRBD2 may supply D (5 bases each). The CDR3 sequence is 12 residues long. The V and J ends lost 8 bases and 1 base respectively, with 9 bases between them. The germline CDR1 and CDR2 sequences are SEHNR and FQNEAQ (reference sequence). CDR3 nucleotide sequence: TGTGCCAGCGGGGACGGGTCCTACGAGCAGTACTTC. This sequence encodes CASGDGSYEQYF.

This clonotype was seen many times. The J gene is TRBJ1-5, the V gene TRBV5-6; 10 positions agree with TRBD1. The length of the CDR3 is 16 residues. J gave up 4 bases and V 0 bases, and 4 bases lay outside the gene matches. Germline V gives CDR1 SGHDT, CDR2 YYEEEE. CDR3 protein: CASSLGGQGRNQPQHF. In nucleotides, the CDR3 is TGTGCCAGCAGCTTGGGGGGACAGGGGCGGAATCAGCCCCAGCATTTT.